A single sample gave rise to the 28 T cell receptor beta chains below, sequenced in a study of blood T cell repertoires in COVID-19. The repertoire was sequenced with immunoSEQ multiplex PCR; TCRdb's copy has only in-frame clones and lacks some. The sample includes 250,000 or so clones, approximately 80% seen only once; the top ten take about 8.9%. The sample taken for sequencing was peripheral blood. The receptors here all came from a man older than 75 with acute or convalescent COVID-19.

The chain is built from TRBV4-1 and TRBJ1-5, with 10 bases lining up with TRBD1. J was trimmed by 7 bases and V by 0 bases; bases with no gene match: 6. The germline V gene has CDR1 MGHRA and CDR2 YSYEKL. CDR3 length: 16 residues. This chain's CDR3 is CASSQDTGQGRQPQHF. The CDR3 bases are TGCGCCAGCAGCCAAGATACGGGACAGGGGAGACAGCCCCAGCATTTT.

This chain links TRBV7-9 with TRBJ2-3; possibly TRBD1 for D (6 bases). There are 13 residues in the CDR3. Germline lookup yields CDR1 SEHNR and CDR2 FQNEAQ (reference sequence). The V gene lost 5 bases and the J gene lost 5 bases, with 11 bases spanning the gap. CDR3 DNA: TGTGCCAGCAGCAGGCAGGGGCAAGATACGCAGTATTTT. Protein product: CASSRQGQDTQYF.

The chain employs TRBV6-5 and TRBJ1-2; perhaps TRBD1 as D (5 bases). Trimming removed 5 bases at V and 5 bases at J, with 18 bases between. Germline V lookup: CDR1 MNHEY, CDR2 SVGAGI. CDR3 length equals 15 residues. The CDR3 DNA is TGTGCCAGCAGTCCTCCCGGCGCGGGGGGATATGGCTACACCTTC. This translates into CASSPPGAGGYGYTF.

In its sample, this clone was seen once. The chain employs TRBV6-6 and TRBJ1-1; D is perhaps TRBD1 (5 bases). The CDR3 spans 15 residues. The germline V gene encodes CDR1 MNHNY and CDR2 SVGAGI (reference sequence). Trimming took 0 bases from V and 4 from J, leaving 12 bases between them. The CDR3 region is CASSYSTAGTTEAFF. The DNA for the CDR3 is TGTGCCAGCAGTTACTCGACAGCAGGAACCACTGAAGCTTTCTTT.

The chain couples TRBV7-9 to TRBJ2-7, with 8 bases matching TRBD1. Germline V gene sequence: CDR1 SEHNR, CDR2 FQNEAQ (reference sequence). V lost 5 bases to trimming and J lost 4 bases; unmatched junction nucleotides: 4. This CDR3 region has 13 residues. Here the CDR3 reads CASSRDRPYEQYF. CDR3 DNA: TGTGCCAGCAGCCGGGACAGGCCATACGAGCAGTACTTC.

The CDR3 region has the DNA TGTGCCACCAGTGATCGGGACAGGGCGCAAGAGACCCAGTACTTC. Amino acid sequence: CATSDRDRAQETQYF. This chain connects TRBV24-1 to TRBJ2-5; 9 nucleotides match TRBD1. The ends lost 3 bases at V and 2 bases at J; junction bases unmatched: 3. Looked up from germline, CDR1 is KGHDR and CDR2 is SFDVKD. This CDR3 is built from 15 residues.

The chain is built from TRBV18 and TRBJ1-2; TRBD1 agrees at 8 bases. The J segment lost 9 bases and the V segment lost 3 bases, leaving 9 bases of the junction unmatched. Germline values: CDR1 KGHSH, CDR2 LQKENI. The CDR3 extends over 14 amino acids. The CDR3 DNA is TGTGCCAGCTCACCTGCGACAGGGGAGAACCGCTACACCTTC. As protein: CASSPATGENRYTF.

This chain connects TRBV29-1 to TRBJ1-3, with D hard to call. Trimming removed 6 bases from V and 0 bases from J, with 9 bases in between. Per germline, CDR1 SQVTM and CDR2 ANQGSEA. This CDR3 comprises 13 residues. The CDR3 DNA sequence: TGCAGCGTGAGAGGAGGCTCTGGAAACACCATATATTTT. Residues: CSVRGGSGNTIYF.

This clone was seen once. V usage is TRBV20-1 and J usage is TRBJ2-5; no firm D call. This CDR3 has 14 residues. CDR1 and CDR2 (germline): DFQATT, SNEGSKA (reference sequence). Between the trimmed V and J ends, which lost 3 bases and 1 base, there was a span of 12 bases. CDR3 DNA sequence: TGCAGTGCTAGTAACCGGGTCGGCCAAGAGACCCAGTACTTC. Translating gives CSASNRVGQETQYF.

This chain connects TRBV6-6 to TRBJ1-1; maybe TRBD1 (5 bases). Trimming removed 7 bases from V and 4 bases from J, with 13 bases in between. Germline values: CDR1 MNHNY, CDR2 SVGAGI (reference sequence). This CDR3 is built from 13 residues. CDR3: CASTQRGITEAFF. Written as DNA, the CDR3 is TGTGCCAGCACCCAACGGGGGATCACTGAAGCTTTCTTT.

This chain connects TRBV6-5 to TRBJ1-6; no reliable D call. Germline V lookup: CDR1 MNHEY, CDR2 SVGAGI. The V and J ends lost 3 bases and 1 base respectively, with 7 bases between them. The length of the CDR3 is 15 residues. The CDR3 is CASSYAGSYNSPLHF. The DNA of the CDR3 is TGTGCCAGCAGTTATGCAGGATCCTATAATTCACCCCTCCACTTT.

This chain connects TRBV3-1 (or the pseudogene TRBV3-2) to TRBJ2-7; 11 bases are a match to TRBD1. V trimming: 1 base; J trimming: 7 bases; junction bases outside the gene matches: 9. CDR3 length: 16 residues. Germline CDR1 reads LGHDT; CDR2 reads YNNKEL (reference sequence). The CDR3 spells CASSQGTGTGGSEQYF. The CDR3 region has the DNA TGTGCCAGCAGCCAAGGTACCGGGACAGGGGGGAGTGAGCAGTACTTC.

This sequence joins TRBV18 and TRBJ1-5; D is unresolved. Germline V gives CDR1 KGHSH, CDR2 LQKENI. CDR3 length: 15 amino acids. The germline V and J ends were trimmed by 4 bases and 0 bases, with 10 bases remaining between them. CDR3 residues: CASSLSGSSNQPQHF. CDR3 bases: TGTGCCAGCTCACTGTCAGGTAGTAGCAATCAGCCCCAGCATTTT.

There are a few counts of this clone. The chain couples TRBV18 to TRBJ2-2; D not certain. V gave up 2 bases and J gave up 0 bases, with 10 bases separating them. Germline V lookup: CDR1 KGHSH, CDR2 LQKENI. The CDR3 runs to 16 residues. The CDR3 region has the DNA TGTGCCAGCTCACCAATGGTCCGGGCGAACACCGGGGAGCTGTTTTTT. Translated, it gives CASSPMVRANTGELFF.

The V gene is TRBV27, the J gene TRBJ1-4; possibly TRBD1 for D (5 bases). With 5 bases removed from V and 8 bases from J, the gap between germline ends came to 12 bases. The CDR3 has 13 residues. Per germline, CDR1 MNHEY and CDR2 SMNVEV (reference sequence). This chain's CDR3 is CASSPRRGEKLFF. The DNA for the CDR3 is TGTGCCAGCAGTCCTAGAAGGGGAGAAAAACTGTTTTTT.

The gene calls are TRBV5-1 and TRBJ2-7; no reliable D call. Trimming took off 1 base at V and 2 bases at J, with 13 bases between the two ends. The CDR3 covers 15 residues. CDR1 and CDR2 (germline): SGHRS, YFSETQ. CDR3 sequence (DNA): TGCGCCAGCAGCTTGCTACCAGACATGGCCTACGAGCAGTACTTC. Translation gives CASSLLPDMAYEQYF. Variable domain in full (rest from reference TRBV5-1 and TRBJ2-7): KAGVTQTPRYLIKTRGQQVTLSCSPISGHRSVSWYQQTPGQGLQFLFEYFSETQRNKGNFPGRFSGRQFSNSRSEMNVSTLELGDSALYLCASSLLPDMAYEQYFGPGTRLTVT.

The gene calls are TRBV5-3 and TRBJ2-3, with 8 bases aligning to TRBD2. TRBV5-3 falls under the ORF class, with uncertain function. J gave up 8 bases and V 0 bases, and 8 bases lay outside the gene matches. The CDR3 runs 15 residues. CDR3 sequence reads: CARSLGGTRRSTQYF. The CDR3 DNA follows: TGTGCCAGAAGCTTGGGTGGGACTAGACGCTCTACGCAGTATTTT.

V gene TRBV28 combines with J gene TRBJ2-7, with 7 bases aligning to TRBD1. With 2 bases clipped from V and 7 bases from J, the junction kept 8 bases outside the gene matches. The CDR3 has 14 residues. The V gene's germline CDR1 is MDHEN and CDR2 SYDVKM. In nucleotides, the CDR3 is TGTGCCAGCAGTTTAGAACAGGGGAAAGGGGAGCAGTACTTC. Encoded protein: CASSLEQGKGEQYF. Using reference TRBV28 and TRBJ2-7 for the parts outside the CDR3, the full variable domain is DVKVTQSSRYLVKRTGEKVFLECVQDMDHENMFWYRQDPGLGLRLIYFSYDVKMKEKGDIPEGYSVSREKKERFSLILESASTNQTSMYLCASSLEQGKGEQYFGPGTRLTVT.

This chain's CDR3 is CASSRREGQGNEKLFF. CDR3 DNA sequence: TGTGCCAGTAGTAGACGAGAGGGACAGGGAAATGAAAAACTGTTTTTT. This rearrangement joins TRBV19 to TRBJ1-4, with 9 nucleotides matching TRBD1. In germline, CDR1 is LNHDA, CDR2 SQIVND (reference sequence). The V and J ends lost 4 bases and 5 bases, in that order; junction bases with no gene match: 8. The CDR3 consists of 16 residues.

This clone turned up a few times. The genes are TRBV5-6 and TRBJ2-7; the D gene is possibly TRBD1 (7 bases). From germline, CDR1 is SGHDT and CDR2 YYEEEE. CDR3 length equals 14 residues. V was shortened by 4 bases and J by 4 bases, with 15 bases between the two germline ends. The CDR3 DNA is TGTGCCAGCAGCGCGGGACAGCTGATTTACGAGCAGTACTTC. Amino acids: CASSAGQLIYEQYF.

This clone showed up just once. The V call is TRBV3-1 (or the pseudogene TRBV3-2), the J call TRBJ2-3, with 10 bases lining up with TRBD2. Germline CDR1 LGHDT, CDR2 YNNKEL (reference sequence). Unmatched junction bases numbered 2, after V lost 2 bases and J lost 0 bases. The CDR3 is made up of 16 amino acids. DNA for the CDR3: TGTGCCAGCAGCCAACCGGGACTAGCGAGCACAGATACGCAGTATTTT. Translation gives CASSQPGLASTDTQYF.

V and J are TRBV6-5 and TRBJ2-7; 9 positions match TRBD2. Unmatched junction bases numbered 11, after V lost 7 bases and J lost 4 bases. The CDR3 contains 15 residues. Germline assignment: CDR1 MNHEY and CDR2 SVGAGI. CDR3 nucleotides: TGTGCCAGCAATCCCATAGCGGGAGCGGTGTACGAGCAGTACTTC. Translated: CASNPIAGAVYEQYF.

This clone was seen only once. The chain recombines TRBV6-5 with TRBJ1-3; a possible D gene is TRBD1 (6 bases). This CDR3 region has 14 residues. From germline, CDR1 is MNHEY and CDR2 SVGAGI. V was cut by 6 bases and J by 4 bases, with 13 bases left in between. CDR3 loop: CASRVAGDGNTIYF. DNA for the CDR3: TGTGCCAGCAGGGTTGCAGGGGACGGAAACACCATATATTTT.

This clone has more than one count but fewer than ten. The chain uses TRBV2 and TRBJ1-5, with D unclear. V was pared by 8 bases and J by 6 bases, with 14 bases between. Germline V gives CDR1 SNHLY, CDR2 FYNNEI. The CDR3 runs 13 residues. The chain's CDR3 is CASDALGGQPQHF. DNA of the CDR3: TGTGCCAGCGACGCCCTCGGCGGTCAGCCCCAGCATTTT.

This chain uses TRBV6-5 with TRBJ2-3, with 11 bases aligning to TRBD2. CDR1 and CDR2 from the germline V gene are MNHEY and SVGAGI. The CDR3 contains 15 residues. Losses at the gene ends were 7 bases for V and 2 bases for J; bases not matched to a gene: 5. The CDR3 DNA follows: TGTGCCAGCACCCTGGGACTAGCGGACACAGATACGCAGTATTTT. This gives the protein CASTLGLADTDTQYF.

This sequence joins TRBV5-6 and TRBJ2-7; tentatively, D is TRBD1 (5 bases). The CDR3 runs 16 residues. The germline V gene has CDR1 SGHDT and CDR2 YYEEEE. Deletions cut 1 base from V and 3 bases from J, with 17 bases between. DNA for the CDR3: TGTGCCAGCAGCTTGTTTTGGCAGGGCCTTGGCTACGAGCAGTACTTC. Its protein is CASSLFWQGLGYEQYF.

Turning to this clone: No conserved phenylalanine or tryptophan is present at the end of the CDR3, so a read error is the likely explanation. Because the CDR3's place on the DNA is in doubt, the DNA is left out and the CDR3 is given as listed by TCRdb. V gene TRBV10-1 combines with J gene TRBJ2-7; TRBD2, the table's D call, was not compared with the DNA. Both ends counted, the CDR3 spans 14 residues. The germline gives CDR1 WNHNN, CDR2 SYGVQD (reference sequence). This CDR3 is CASTRGPDSELFRT.

V usage is TRBV6-2 or TRBV6-3 and J usage is TRBJ2-3; the D is unclear. The germline gives CDR1 MNHEY, CDR2 SVGEGT. V dropped 0 bases and J dropped 2 bases, with 9 bases sitting between them. The CDR3 is made up of 15 amino acids. The DNA for the CDR3 is TGTGCCAGCAGTTACTCGAAGCCCTACACAGATACGCAGTATTTT. It codes for CASSYSKPYTDTQYF.